The entry below describes one T cell receptor beta chain. The CDR3 is 11 residues long. The V gene's germline CDR1 is SQVTM and CDR2 ANQGSEA. This entry belongs to a study of blood T cell repertoires in COVID-19. Clones were read by immunoSEQ multiplex PCR, and TCRdb kept only the in-frame ones, dropping some. The table has tens of thousands of clones, over 75% seen once; the top ten hold about 6.7%. The sequencing input was peripheral blood. The TCR was taken from a man aged 70 or older with acute or convalescent COVID-19. This chain uses TRBV29-1 with TRBJ2-1; perhaps TRBD2 as D (6 bases). In DNA, the CDR3 is TGCGGGGGGACGGGACCGAGTGAGCAGTTCTTC. Its translation is CGGTGPSEQFF.